The following is a T cell receptor beta chain sequence with its context. Replicate PCRs run on sorted subsets employed about 220 ng DNA, 30,000 to 35,000 T cell genomes. The assay was immunoSEQ multiplex PCR, and TCRdb's table has in-frame clones only and misses some. The sample carries 1.5 million to 2.5 million clones, about 95% recorded once. The naive CD8 subset, CD45RO-negative cells positively selected for CCR7, excluded terminally differentiated effector memory CD45RA+ cells. The entry originates in a study of shared clonotypes between healthy human individuals. Germline V gene data show CDR1 as SEHNR and CDR2 as FQNEAQ (reference sequence). The CDR3 spans 14 residues. V lost 3 bases and J lost 5; bases outside the gene matches: 2.

Sequencing input: naive CD8+ T cells sorted from blood. The chain employs TRBV7-9 and TRBJ1-1; 11 bases are shared with TRBD1. The sequence derives from a man aged 18 to 30 in good health. CDR3 nucleotide sequence: TGTGCCAGCAGCTTCCGGGACAGGGGGACTGAAGCTTTCTTT. It codes for CASSFRDRGTEAFF.